One and the same sample provided the 9 T cell receptor beta chains below, sequenced in a study of T-cell memory formation after mild COVID-19. TCRdb re-analysed the 5' RACE reads in MiXCR, keeping a single row per CDR3 protein. The data hold around 200,000 distinct CDR3 sequences, with approximately 30% observed a single time. Specimen: PBMCs or a T cell subset sorted from them (not recorded which). The source is an adult woman who had mild COVID-19 (a few samples of this study predate the infection). Cell type and time point are not known.

This clonotype was observed a handful of times. The chain uses TRBV23-1 and TRBJ2-5; 7 positions match TRBD2. TRBV23-1 is marked as an open reading frame, function uncertain. The V segment lost 2 bases and the J segment 2 bases; nucleotides outside the gene matches: 5. The CDR3 is made up of 15 amino acids. CDR3 residues: CASSQGASGQETQYF. Written as DNA, the CDR3 is TGCGCCAGCAGTCAAGGCGCTAGCGGACAAGAGACCCAGTACTTC.

This clonotype was seen more than once but under ten times. The chain has TRBV6-5 and TRBJ2-5, with a tentative D call TRBD2 (5 bases). Germline V lookup: CDR1 MNHEY, CDR2 SVGAGI. The CDR3 runs to 13 residues. V lost 5 bases to trimming and J lost 7 bases, with 14 bases between them. This CDR3 is CASSTRVRGTQYF. DNA for the CDR3: TGTGCCAGCAGTACGAGGGTACGCGGGACCCAGTACTTC.

Only a few counts were recorded for this clonotype. The rearrangement uses TRBV5-1 and TRBJ2-1, with TRBD1 identical over 7 bases. The CDR3 runs to 15 residues. Germline loops: CDR1 SGHRS, CDR2 YFSETQ. The V and J ends lost 2 bases and 3 bases, in that order; junction bases with no gene match: 5. The CDR3 region has the DNA TGCGCCAGCAGCTTACCGACAGGGTTCTACAATGAGCAGTTCTTC. This gives the protein CASSLPTGFYNEQFF.

In this sample, this clonotype turned up a few times. This chain uses TRBV9 with TRBJ2-3, with TRBD1 matching 9 bases. V was pared by 3 bases and J by 5 bases, with 7 bases of the junction left unmatched. The CDR3 sequence is 15 residues long. Per germline, CDR1 SGDLS and CDR2 YYNGEE. Written as DNA, the CDR3 is TGTGCCAGCAGCGACACAGGGGGCGTGATAGATACGCAGTATTTT. Protein sequence: CASSDTGGVIDTQYF.

The chain has TRBV28 and TRBJ2-5; perhaps TRBD1 as D (6 bases). The V and J ends lost 6 bases and 5 bases respectively, with 16 bases between them. The CDR3 totals 14 residues. CDR1 and CDR2 (germline): MDHEN, SYDVKM. Written as DNA, the CDR3 is TGTGCCAGCAGGGGAAGGGGGAGATGGGAGACCCAGTACTTC. It yields the protein CASRGRGRWETQYF.

The chain carries TRBV7-6 and TRBJ2-6; D may be TRBD2 (5 bases). The CDR3 runs to 17 residues. The V end lost 5 bases, the J end lost 4 bases, and 18 bases lay between the germline ends. CDR1 and CDR2 from the germline V gene are SGHVS and FNYEAQ. CDR3 amino acids: CASSPLSAGSGANVLTF. CDR3 DNA sequence: TGTGCCAGCAGCCCCTTAAGCGCGGGCTCCGGGGCCAACGTCCTGACTTTC. Full variable domain (missing parts from reference TRBV7-6 and TRBJ2-6): GAGVSQSPRYKVTKRGQDVALRCDPISGHVSLYWYRQALGQGPEFLTYFNYEAQQDKSGLPNDRFSAERPEGSISTLTIQRTEQRDSAMYRCASSPLSAGSGANVLTFGAGSRLTVL.

This clonotype was observed at least ten times. This rearrangement joins TRBV24-1 to TRBJ2-7; the D is unclear. CDR1 is KGHDR and CDR2 is SFDVKD in the germline V gene. The CDR3 spans 14 residues. Trimming left V 5 bases short and J 2 bases short, with 12 bases between. The CDR3 loop is CATSVEGETYEQYF. In nucleotides, the CDR3 is TGTGCCACCAGTGTCGAAGGCGAAACCTACGAGCAGTACTTC.

The rearrangement uses TRBV5-1 and TRBJ2-1; D unclear. The CDR3 runs 14 residues. Between the trimmed V and J ends, which lost 0 bases and 6 bases, there was a span of 10 bases. CDR1 is SGHRS, CDR2 YFSETQ, per germline. CDR3 DNA: TGCGCCAGCAGCTTGGACACCTGGGGCAATGAGCAGTTCTTC. Amino acids: CASSLDTWGNEQFF.

This sequence joins TRBV7-2 and TRBJ1-1; 7 bases are a match to TRBD1. J was trimmed by 4 bases and V by 4 bases; bases with no gene match: 6. CDR3 size: 14 residues. Looked up from germline, CDR1 is SGHTA and CDR2 is FQGNSA. CDR3 bases: TGTGCCAGCAGCTCGCAGGGGGGGCGCACTGAAGCTTTCTTT. It encodes CASSSQGGRTEAFF.